Listed below are T cell receptor beta chains from one sample, sequenced in a study of cytomegalovirus exposure and HLA in healthy donors. Assay used: immunoSEQ multiplex PCR; TCRdb lists only in-frame clones, some missing. In the table there are about 90,000 clones, 65% to 80% of which are singletons. The sample comprised PBMCs. These receptors were collected from a young woman in good health and CMV-seropositive. Both conserved end residues are part of each CDR3. The D gene is left open where the match is weak. The size of a clone is reported for some rows only, either as once, few or many, or as a class for expanded clones.

j_gene,len,v_gene,abundance,d_gene,CDR3nt,CDR3aa
TRBJ2-1,15,TRBV27,-,TRBD2,TGTGCCAGCAGCCGAAGGGAGGGCTGGTACAATGAGCAGTTCTTC,CASSRREGWYNEQFF
TRBJ1-6,15,TRBV2,-,TRBD1,TGTGCCAGCAGGGACAGGGTTGCCTATAATTCACCCCTCCACTTT,CASRDRVAYNSPLHF
TRBJ2-5,11,TRBV15,-,-,TGTGCCACCAGCACCGGGGAGACCCAGTACTTC,CATSTGETQYF
TRBJ2-7,14,TRBV7-9,once,TRBD1,TGTGCCAGCAGCCCGAAGGACAGGATCAACGAGCAGTACTTC,CASSPKDRINEQYF
TRBJ2-7,15,TRBV6-5,-,TRBD1,TGTGCCAGCAGCCAGGGGCACAGGGGTTCCTACGAGCAGTACTTC,CASSQGHRGSYEQYF
TRBJ2-4,13,TRBV7-9,-,-,TGTGCCAGCAGCTTACCCCTAGTATCCATTCAGTACTTC,CASSLPLVSIQYF
TRBJ2-1,15,TRBV6-6,-,-,TGTGCCAGCACCCCCTTAGGGGCTGGAAGGAGTGAGCAGTTCTTC,CASTPLGAGRSEQFF
TRBJ1-2,14,TRBV2,-,TRBD1,TGTGCCAGCAGTGAACGGCAGGGGGCGCAGGGCTACACCTTC,CASSERQGAQGYTF
TRBJ1-2,14,TRBV27,-,TRBD1,TGTGCCAGCAGTCCACCGGGACAGGGGGGCGGCTACACCTTC,CASSPPGQGGGYTF
TRBJ1-5,17,TRBV6-1,once,-,TGTGCCAGCAGTGCGCAGTGGGGCGGGAATAGCAATCAGCCCCAGCATTTT,CASSAQWGGNSNQPQHF
TRBJ1-3,17,TRBV5-1,-,TRBD1,TGCGCCAGCAGCTTGGGAGGACAGGGCCTCTCTGGAAACACCATATATTTT,CASSLGGQGLSGNTIYF
TRBJ2-5,13,TRBV11-2,few,-,TGTGCCAGCAGCCCGGGACACAAAGAGACCCAGTACTTC,CASSPGHKETQYF
TRBJ1-5,16,TRBV19,-,-,TGTGCCAGTAGTATTAGTGCCGCCACAGCTAATCAGCCCCAGCATTTT,CASSISAATANQPQHF
TRBJ2-1,16,TRBV6-1,-,TRBD2,TGTGCCAGCAGTGAAAAGGGCGGGAGGGCGGGAAATGAGCAGTTCTTC,CASSEKGGRAGNEQFF
TRBJ2-3,17,TRBV6-4,few,TRBD1,TGTGCCAGCAGTGACGCAGCCGGGACAGGGGGCACAGATACGCAGTATTTT,CASSDAAGTGGTDTQYF
TRBJ1-4,13,TRBV7-2,-,-,TGTGCCAGCAGCCCGATTAGCGGCGAAAAACTGTTTTTT,CASSPISGEKLFF
TRBJ2-5,17,TRBV5-1,once,-,TGCGCCAGCAGCCCGGAGGGCGGCGGAGACTCGGGGGAGACCCAGTACTTC,CASSPEGGGDSGETQYF
TRBJ1-2,14,TRBV29-1,few,-,TGCAGCGTCTCCGGGTTAGGCCCCAACTATGGCTACACCTTC,CSVSGLGPNYGYTF
TRBJ2-5,14,TRBV10-3,-,TRBD2,TGTGCCATCAAGAGCGCGGGAGGTGAAGAGACCCAGTACTTC,CAIKSAGGEETQYF
TRBJ1-2,15,TRBV29-1,-,-,TGCAGCGCCCGAACGGGAGGGGCCCCCCTCTATGGCTACACCTTC,CSARTGGAPLYGYTF
TRBJ2-7,14,TRBV10-3,-,-,TGTGCCATCAGTGATCAGCGTTTGGCCTACGAGCAGTACTTC,CAISDQRLAYEQYF
TRBJ2-3,13,TRBV5-4,once,TRBD2,TGTGCCACTAGGACTAGCGGCACAGATACGCAGTATTTT,CATRTSGTDTQYF
TRBJ1-4,14,TRBV7-9,-,-,TGTGCCAGCAGCTTATCCATGACAGAAGAAAAACTGTTTTTT,CASSLSMTEEKLFF
TRBJ2-1,15,TRBV4-2,-,TRBD2,TGTGCCAGCAGCCAAGATAGCGGGGGGGCCAATGAGCAGTTCTTC,CASSQDSGGANEQFF
TRBJ2-5,14,TRBV5-1,-,TRBD2,TGCGCCAGCAGCTTAGGACTAGAACAAGAGACCCAGTACTTC,CASSLGLEQETQYF
TRBJ1-1,16,TRBV7-7,-,-,TGTGCCAGCAGCTTCCGGGACACCCTGAACTTTTACGAAGCTTTCTTT,CASSFRDTLNFYEAFF
TRBJ1-2,13,TRBV7-2,-,TRBD1,TGTGCCAGCAGCCCGAACAGGGGCCTCGGCTACACCTTC,CASSPNRGLGYTF
TRBJ1-6,17,TRBV7-6,-,-,TGTGCCAGCAGCTTTTCGATTGAGGGTCGCCATATGGCACCCCTCCACTTT,CASSFSIEGRHMAPLHF
TRBJ1-1,15,TRBV18,-,-,TGTGCCAGCTCACCACTCCTAGGTGCCAACACTGAAGCTTTCTTT,CASSPLLGANTEAFF
TRBJ1-5,13,TRBV6-5,-,TRBD1,TGTGCCAGCGGATCAGGGGGCGGACAGCCCCAGCATTTT,CASGSGGGQPQHF
TRBJ1-1,17,TRBV7-9,-,TRBD1,TGTGCCAGCAGCCGGGACAGATTTGCCGGGATGAACACTGAAGCTTTCTTT,CASSRDRFAGMNTEAFF
TRBJ1-6,9,TRBV30,few,-,TGTGCCTCCGGTTCACCCCTCCACTTT,CASGSPLHF
TRBJ1-4,15,TRBV19,-,-,TGTGCCAGTAGTGACCTAGGAGGCGCTAATGAAAAACTGTTTTTT,CASSDLGGANEKLFF
TRBJ2-5,13,TRBV9,-,-,TGTGCCAGCAGCGGTGACAGCCGGGAGACCCAGTACTTC,CASSGDSRETQYF
TRBJ1-3,16,TRBV6-4,-,TRBD1,TGTGCCAGCAGTGTTCTCGTGGCAGGGGGAGGAAACACCATATATTTT,CASSVLVAGGGNTIYF
TRBJ2-7,14,TRBV9,-,TRBD2,TGTGCCAGCAGCGTAACGGGCGGGAGTTACGAGCAGTACTTC,CASSVTGGSYEQYF
TRBJ1-2,14,TRBV4-2,-,TRBD1,TGTGCCAGCCGGGGGACAGGGGAGGGTTATGGCTACACCTTC,CASRGTGEGYGYTF
TRBJ2-1,11,TRBV7-9,-,TRBD1,TGTGCCAGTGGGACAGGGAATGAGCAGTTCTTC,CASGTGNEQFF
TRBJ1-2,16,TRBV19,-,TRBD1,TGTGCCAGTAGTACGTCCGGGACAGGGGGCACCGGTGGCTACACCTTC,CASSTSGTGGTGGYTF
TRBJ2-2,16,TRBV6-6,-,TRBD1,TGTGCCAGCAGTTACCCCGGGACAGGGGGGATCGGGGAGCTGTTTTTT,CASSYPGTGGIGELFF
TRBJ2-1,17,TRBV4-2,-,-,TGTGCCAGCAGCCAAGTAGCTTCGACAGGCGAATACAATGAGCAGTTCTTC,CASSQVASTGEYNEQFF
TRBJ1-1,13,TRBV6-1,-,TRBD1,TGTGCCAGCAGCCCGCGACAGGGCCCGCGGGCTTTCTTT,CASSPRQGPRAFF
TRBJ2-1,19,TRBV28,few,TRBD2,TGTGCCAGCAACCCGGGACTAGCGGGAGTTAGAGAGCTGAACAATGAGCAGTTCTTC,CASNPGLAGVRELNNEQFF
TRBJ1-5,17,TRBV7-8,-,-,TGTGCCAGCAGCTTAGTTGGCGCCGGGGGTACCGACCAGCCCCAGCATTTT,CASSLVGAGGTDQPQHF
TRBJ1-2,15,TRBV19,-,-,TGTGCCAGTAGTATTCAAAAGGGAGGTAGCAATGGCTACACCTTC,CASSIQKGGSNGYTF
TRBJ2-1,16,TRBV28,few,TRBD2,TGTGCCAGCAGTTTTTCTAGCGGGAAACTTGGGAATGAGCAGTTCTTC,CASSFSSGKLGNEQFF
TRBJ2-5,14,TRBV5-1,-,-,TGCGCCAGCAGCTTGGCTGGAGGAGCAGAGACCCAGTACTTC,CASSLAGGAETQYF
TRBJ2-7,14,TRBV7-2,once,-,TGTGCCAGCAGCCCGGGACTGAGGGTGTACGAGCAGTACTTC,CASSPGLRVYEQYF
TRBJ2-3,17,TRBV13,-,TRBD2,TGTGCCAGCAGCCCCCCTTACGCGGGGGGGAACGCAGATACGCAGTATTTT,CASSPPYAGGNADTQYF